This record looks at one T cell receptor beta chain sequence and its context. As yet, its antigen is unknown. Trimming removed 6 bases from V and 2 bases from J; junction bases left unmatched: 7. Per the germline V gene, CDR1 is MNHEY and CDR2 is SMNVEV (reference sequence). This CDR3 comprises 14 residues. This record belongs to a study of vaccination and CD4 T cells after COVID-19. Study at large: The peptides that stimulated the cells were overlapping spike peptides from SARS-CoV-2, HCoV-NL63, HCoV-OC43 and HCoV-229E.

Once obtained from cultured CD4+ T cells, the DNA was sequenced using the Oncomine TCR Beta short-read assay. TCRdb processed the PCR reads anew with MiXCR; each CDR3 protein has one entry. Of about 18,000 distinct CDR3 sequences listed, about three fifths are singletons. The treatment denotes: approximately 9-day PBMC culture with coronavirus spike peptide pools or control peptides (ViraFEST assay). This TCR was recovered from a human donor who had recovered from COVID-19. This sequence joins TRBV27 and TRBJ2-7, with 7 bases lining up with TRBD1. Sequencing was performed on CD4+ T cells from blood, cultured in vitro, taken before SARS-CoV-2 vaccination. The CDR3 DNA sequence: TGTGCCAGCAGCCCACCCGGGACAGCCTACGAGCAGTACTTC. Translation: CASSPPGTAYEQYF.